The source of this T cell receptor (beta chain) is a study of blood T cell repertoires in COVID-19 (TCRdb year 2020). Context from the whole study: Samples from collaborators originated in the United States, Italy and Spain and spanned both the acute and convalescent phases of COVID-19. The material from the prospective study consisted of cDNA or gDNA derived from T cells, B-cell-depleted T cells, or PBMCs. The dataset comprised deeply sampled blood TCRbeta repertoires from subjects exposed to, actively infected with, or recovered from COVID-19. The repertoires were released in a freely available public database intended as a resource for research on the immune response to SARS-CoV-2. The samples were drawn from two sources: the first 160 participants of the ongoing ImmuneRACE study, and 1,000 to 1,500 subjects contributed by 6 global collaborators. Nearly every sample came with metadata listing a de-identified subject ID, COVID-19 status, age in years and sex. Where HLA class I and class II types were available, the types were taken from metadata supplied by the sample provider, not from assay-based typing.

Its CDR3 holds 14 amino acids, cysteine through phenylalanine. Left in the record is the CDR3 DNA by itself, 42 bases read in frame from the first base. Relative to germline, V is 5 bases shorter and J is 2 bases shorter, with 13 bases between their ends. CDR1 and CDR2, looked up from the germline V gene (reference sequence), are LNHDA and SQIVND. Broad study findings and their caveats: The quantity of clinical and demographic metadata differed by source and by participant and was supplied without curation.

Details on this clone: Its antigen remains unidentified. The input lacks base qualities; no much larger clone sits a single base away.

TCRbeta CDR3 regions were amplified from genomic DNA using the immunoSEQ Assay, a bias-controlled multiplex PCR. For the original study's pipeline: Within the assay, amplification of reference gene primers was used to estimate how many nucleated cells each sample contained. Sequence reads were collapsed and filtered to measure the absolute abundance of every unique TCRbeta CDR3 rearrangement. For each sample, productive Simpson clonality was calculated as the square root of Simpson's diversity index across productive rearrangements. In TCRdb, the immuneACCESS table is reduced to in-frame sequences with V and J assigned. These tables do not hold every clone; where another copy was compared, an unresolved V gene accounts for under half, and the others remain unexplained. The DNA was the basis for D and trimming; V, J and clone size are from that table. This sample is represented by under 350,000 clones; over 85% of them were singletons. Jointly, the top ten make up less than 2% of the sample.

Participants in the prospective study were enrolled through a virtual design, were aged 18 to 89 years, and lived in approximately 25 United States geographic areas. In the prospective study, participants were assigned to cohorts based on the clinical history participants reported in a screening survey and a study questionnaire. ImmuneRACE Cohort 3 recovered participants were defined by two consecutive negative NP/OP PCR tests, healthcare professional clearance, or symptom resolution. Each participant in the prospective study had whole blood, serum and a nasopharyngeal or oropharyngeal swab collected by mobile phlebotomists. Additional blood draws and questionnaires over an approximately 2-month period could optionally be provided by prospective study participants. Blood samples from the prospective study were shipped frozen or at room temperature prior to DNA extraction.

Specimen: PBMCs or T cells enriched from blood (not recorded which). The V and J genes are TRBV19 and TRBJ2-7; the D segment could be TRBD2, given 6 matching bases. The origin of this receptor is an older woman who had recovered from COVID-19. CDR3 region: CASSPGLTPYEQYF. The nucleotides read TGTGCCAGTAGTCCGGGACTGACCCCCTACGAGCAGTACTTC.